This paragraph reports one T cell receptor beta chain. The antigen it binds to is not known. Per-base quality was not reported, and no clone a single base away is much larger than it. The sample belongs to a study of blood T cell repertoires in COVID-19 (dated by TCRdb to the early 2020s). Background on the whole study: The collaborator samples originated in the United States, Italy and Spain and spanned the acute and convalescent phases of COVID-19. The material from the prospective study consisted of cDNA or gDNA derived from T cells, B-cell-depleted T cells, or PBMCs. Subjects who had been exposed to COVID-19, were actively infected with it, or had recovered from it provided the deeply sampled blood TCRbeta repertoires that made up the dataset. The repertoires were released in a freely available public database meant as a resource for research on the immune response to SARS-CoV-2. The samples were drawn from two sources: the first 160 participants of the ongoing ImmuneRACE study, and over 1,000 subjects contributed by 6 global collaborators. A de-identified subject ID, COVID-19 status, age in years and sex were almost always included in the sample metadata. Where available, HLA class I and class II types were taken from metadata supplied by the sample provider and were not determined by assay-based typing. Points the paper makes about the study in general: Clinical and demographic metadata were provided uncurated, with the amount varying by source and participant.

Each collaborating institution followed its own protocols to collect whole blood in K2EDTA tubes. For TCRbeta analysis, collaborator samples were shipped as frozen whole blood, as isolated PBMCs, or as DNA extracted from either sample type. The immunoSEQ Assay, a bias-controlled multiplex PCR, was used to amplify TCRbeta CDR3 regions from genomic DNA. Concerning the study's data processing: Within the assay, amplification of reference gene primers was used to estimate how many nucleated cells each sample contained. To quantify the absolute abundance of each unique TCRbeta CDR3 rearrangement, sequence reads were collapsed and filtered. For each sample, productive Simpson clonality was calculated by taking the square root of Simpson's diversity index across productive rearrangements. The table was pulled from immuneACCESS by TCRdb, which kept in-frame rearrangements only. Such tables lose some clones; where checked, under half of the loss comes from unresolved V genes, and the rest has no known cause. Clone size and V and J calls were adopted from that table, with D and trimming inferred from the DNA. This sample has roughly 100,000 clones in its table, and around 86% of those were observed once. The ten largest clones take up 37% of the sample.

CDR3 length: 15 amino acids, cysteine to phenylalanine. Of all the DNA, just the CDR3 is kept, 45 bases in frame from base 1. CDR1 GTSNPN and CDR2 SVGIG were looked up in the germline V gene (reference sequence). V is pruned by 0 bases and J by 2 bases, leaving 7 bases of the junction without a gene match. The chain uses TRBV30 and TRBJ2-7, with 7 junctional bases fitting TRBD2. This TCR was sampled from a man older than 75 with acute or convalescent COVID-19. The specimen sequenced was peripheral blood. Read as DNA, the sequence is TGTGCCTGGAGTGTAGGGGCTAGCGGTACCTACGAGCAGTACTTC. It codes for CAWSVGASGTYEQYF.